This T cell receptor beta chain is drawn from a study of Ad26.COV2.S vaccination and SARS-CoV-2 variants listed by TCRdb under 2021. The study in broad terms: Vaccine-arm donors came from COV1001, a multicentre, randomized, double-blind, placebo-controlled phase I-IIa trial of Ad26.COV2.S in healthy adults. Dosing of Ad26.COV2.S was intramuscular, at either 5x10^10 or 1x10^11 viral particles, delivered as one shot or as two shots spaced 56 days apart. Trial participants were randomized into five groups of five: low-dose or high-dose Ad26.COV2.S given once or twice, or placebo on both occasions. A total of some 30 samples were included in the TCR-sequenced set, comprising some 20 Ad26.COV2.S vaccine recipients, 5 placebo recipients and 8 SARS-CoV-2 convalescent individuals. Investigators remained blinded to trial group allocation during experiments and outcome assessment. Sequencing of the TCRbeta repertoire served to evaluate the specificity and breadth of SARS-CoV-2-reactive T cell receptors following Ad26.COV2.S vaccination.

A distance of 7 bases separates the germline ends of V and J, which lose 3 bases and 2 bases respectively. Taken from cysteine to phenylalanine, the CDR3 has 13 residues. Solely the CDR3 DNA is kept, with 39 bases framed from the first base. CDR1 SGHTA and CDR2 FQGNSA were looked up in the germline V gene. On the study overall, not on this receptor specifically: Comparable non-spike TCR breadth was observed between vaccine and placebo recipients, consistent with only spike being contained in the vaccine. Spike-specific TCR breadth was higher in Ad26.COV2.S recipients than in placebo recipients (P = 0.0014). After vaccination, spike-specific CD8+ and CD4+ T cell responses were reported to show substantial breadth. The authors noted that the TCR breadth and depth analyses may have underestimated total T cell responses. The study lacked the statistical power to compare responses across vaccine doses or regimens.

The meaning of the sample's treatment or condition label: roughly 20 received Ad26.COV2.S at low or high dose, single or two shots; 5 received placebo; per-sample allocation not given. For vaccine and placebo recipients, repertoires were sequenced using samples collected on day 63 after the first injection. In Cohort 1b, fewer than 30 adults aged 18-55 years were enrolled at a single site in Boston, USA, between 29 July and 7 August 2020. Ad26.COV2.S consisted of a replication-incompetent adenovirus type 26 vector by which a prefusion-stabilized SARS-CoV-2 spike protein from the original Wuhan strain was expressed. The immunoSEQ Assay was the method used to sequence TCRbeta CDR3 regions. After extraction, genomic DNA underwent amplification by bias-controlled multiplex PCR, followed by high-throughput sequencing. The paper's data handling went like this. To quantify the absolute abundance of every unique TCRbeta CDR3 region, sequences were collapsed and filtered. T cell fraction was estimated by normalization of TCRbeta template counts to usable DNA, with usable DNA being measured through amplification of reference genes present in all nucleated cells. Repertoire TCRs were annotated as SARS-CoV-2-specific by exact matching of V gene, CDR3 amino acid sequence and J gene to a known reactive TCR set. The reference SARS-CoV-2 TCR set was derived from MIRA and filtered for enrichment in COVID-19-positive ImmuneCODE repertoires, a step that removed public or cross-reactive TCRs. Drawing on the MIRA antigens, annotated TCRs were analysed further at the level of specific ORF or position within ORF. Depth was the summed frequency of annotated unique rearrangements, while breadth was defined as annotated unique rearrangements over total unique productive rearrangements. TCR breadth was compared between groups using two-sided Wilcoxon rank-sum tests. TCRdb took over this immuneACCESS table, retaining in-frame rearrangements with V and J assigned. Such tables are incomplete; in checked studies, under half of the missing clones stem from an unresolved V gene, and the remainder is unexplained. V, J and clone size were drawn from that table, and D and trimming were deduced from the DNA. The sample yields under 600,000 clones; roughly nine tenths were counted once. About 1.5% of the sample lies in the top ten.

Note on this clone: Its binding antigen is unknown. No much larger clone exists at a distance of one base, and base qualities are not known.

The source is a person aged 18-60 years who received the Ad26.COV2.S COVID-19 vaccine or a placebo. The chain uses TRBV7-2 and TRBJ1-2; the D gene identity is not certain. The sample consisted of peripheral blood, taken in a trial of Ad26.COV2.S vaccine versus placebo. The bases read TGTGCCAGCAGCTTCACGGAAAACTATGGCTACACCTTC. This encodes CASSFTENYGYTF.